The next 5 T cell receptor beta chains were all read from a single sample in a study of blood T cell repertoires in COVID-19. Only in-frame clones appear in the TCRdb table, and some are missing; sequencing was by immunoSEQ multiplex PCR. The table records 100,000 to 150,000 clones, roughly 90% of them present only once. Source material: peripheral blood. These receptors all stem from a man aged 50 or older with active COVID-19.

The chain joins TRBV2 to TRBJ2-1; 9 positions agree with TRBD1. The CDR3 totals 13 residues. CDR1 is SNHLY, CDR2 FYNNEI, per germline. V shed 9 bases, J shed 8 bases, and the junction held 8 bases outside the gene matches. The CDR3 sequence: CASRDRALHEQFF. CDR3 coding DNA: TGTGCCAGTAGGGACAGGGCGTTACATGAGCAGTTCTTC.

The rearrangement joins TRBV7-6 to TRBJ2-1; TRBD2 aligns across 10 bases. Germline trimming cut 5 bases from V and 9 bases from J; bases unmatched to any gene: 10. The germline V gene encodes CDR1 SGHVS and CDR2 FNYEAQ. This CDR3 has 15 residues. Written as DNA, the CDR3 is TGTGCCAGCAGCCAGGGGGCTAGCGGGAGAAGTGAGCAGTTCTTC. Protein sequence: CASSQGASGRSEQFF.

The rearrangement joins TRBV27 to TRBJ1-5; TRBD1 matches 8 bases. The CDR3 is 15 residues long. Germline V gene sequence: CDR1 MNHEY, CDR2 SMNVEV (reference sequence). The J segment lost 6 bases and the V segment lost 2 bases, leaving 6 bases of the junction unmatched. The CDR3 DNA is TGTGCCAGCAGTTTAAGCAGGGGGCATGGTCAGCCCCAGCATTTT. Amino acids: CASSLSRGHGQPQHF.

The V gene is TRBV12-3 or TRBV12-4, the J gene TRBJ2-5, with D maybe TRBD1 (6 bases). This CDR3 is 13 amino acids long. Trimming cost V 7 bases and J 2 bases, with 11 bases left between them. This CDR3 reads CASTRTVQETQYF. In nucleotides, the CDR3 is TGTGCCAGCACCCGGACAGTTCAAGAGACCCAGTACTTC.

The chain couples TRBV2 to TRBJ2-3; D remains unclear. Germline loops: CDR1 SNHLY, CDR2 FYNNEI. V was pared by 7 bases and J by 2 bases, with 31 bases between. The CDR3 length is 20 residues. CDR3 region: CASNSNPLPGMAGYTDTQYF. CDR3 nucleotide sequence: TGTGCCAGCAACTCAAACCCCCTCCCTGGCATGGCAGGCTACACAGATACGCAGTATTTT.